A selection of T cell receptor beta chains follows, all from one sample in a study of CD8+ T cells in alopecia areata. Profiled with immunoSEQ multiplex PCR; TCRdb holds only in-frame clones, not every one. The sample yields 150,000 or so clones, less than 65% seen once. The sample in question was CD8+ T cells sorted from blood, obtained at week 0. The receptors originated from a human donor with alopecia areata. The CDR3 runs from the conserved cysteine through the conserved F or W. The D gene is left open where the match is weak. Only part of the rows carry a size: once, few, many, or a class if the clone is expanded.

V: TRBV4-3
D: -
size: -
J: TRBJ1-6
DNA: TGCGCCAGCAGCTCAGGGGATTCACCCCTCCACTTT
CDR3: CASSSGDSPLHF

V: TRBV13
D: TRBD1
size: -
J: TRBJ1-4
DNA: TGTGCCAGCAGCTCTCGACAGGGAGGCGAAAAACTGTTTTTT
CDR3: CASSSRQGGEKLFF

V: TRBV7-9
D: -
size: -
J: TRBJ2-3
DNA: TGTGCCAGCAGCGAACCCACAGATACGCAGTATTTT
CDR3: CASSEPTDTQYF

V: TRBV15
D: -
size: -
J: TRBJ2-7
DNA: TGTGCCACCAGCAGAGATATCTGGGGGACGGACGAGCAGTACTTC
CDR3: CATSRDIWGTDEQYF

V: TRBV29-1
D: TRBD1
size: -
J: TRBJ2-3
DNA: TGCAGCGCTAGGACAGGGAGGACAGATACGCAGTATTTT
CDR3: CSARTGRTDTQYF

V: TRBV25-1
D: -
size: -
J: TRBJ2-7
DNA: TGTGCCAGCAGTGCGTTCCAGGGGGGGTACGAGCAGTACTTC
CDR3: CASSAFQGGYEQYF

V: TRBV30
D: -
size: -
J: TRBJ1-3
DNA: TGTGCCTGGAGTGATGGACCGAACTCTGGAAACACCATATATTTT
CDR3: CAWSDGPNSGNTIYF

V: TRBV6-5
D: -
size: -
J: TRBJ2-7
DNA: TGTGCCAGCAGTTCAAGGGACGGCTCCTACGAGCAGTACTTC
CDR3: CASSSRDGSYEQYF

V: TRBV30
D: -
size: -
J: TRBJ2-1
DNA: TGTGCCTGGAGTGTACTTCAATTAGGCAATGAGCAGTTCTTC
CDR3: CAWSVLQLGNEQFF

V: TRBV29-1
D: -
size: -
J: TRBJ2-1
DNA: TGCAGCGTTGAAAAGGGTTCAAATGAGCAGTTCTTC
CDR3: CSVEKGSNEQFF

V: TRBV30
D: -
size: few
J: TRBJ1-1
DNA: TGTGCAAGTGGACACATGAACACTGAAGCTTTCTTT
CDR3: CASGHMNTEAFF

V: TRBV30
D: TRBD1
size: -
J: TRBJ1-1
DNA: TGTGCCTGGAGTGCGGGACAGACACTCACTGAAGCTTTCTTT
CDR3: CAWSAGQTLTEAFF

V: TRBV5-6
D: TRBD1
size: -
J: TRBJ2-7
DNA: TGTGCCAGCAGCCTCCAGGGGACAGCGAACGAGCAGTACTTC
CDR3: CASSLQGTANEQYF

V: TRBV30
D: -
size: -
J: TRBJ1-1
DNA: TGTGCCTCTGGTGAGGCTTTCTTT
CDR3: CASGEAFF

V: TRBV6-5
D: TRBD1
size: -
J: TRBJ2-2
DNA: TGTGCCAGCACCGACAGGGTGAACACCGGGGAGCTGTTTTTT
CDR3: CASTDRVNTGELFF

V: TRBV19
D: -
size: -
J: TRBJ2-1
DNA: TGTGCCAGTAGTATCTCGAGCTCCTACAATGAGCAGTTCTTC
CDR3: CASSISSSYNEQFF

V: TRBV30
D: -
size: -
J: TRBJ1-6
DNA: TGTGCCTGGAGTGTAACTTATAATTCACCCCTCCACTTT
CDR3: CAWSVTYNSPLHF

V: TRBV27
D: -
size: -
J: TRBJ2-3
DNA: TGTGCCAGCAGTCCCGACGACGGCCAGATTCCGGATACGCAGTATTTT
CDR3: CASSPDDGQIPDTQYF

V: TRBV5-6
D: -
size: -
J: TRBJ2-6
DNA: TGTGCCAGCAGCTTTGAGACTGGGGCCAACGTCCTGACTTTC
CDR3: CASSFETGANVLTF

V: TRBV7-2
D: -
size: few
J: TRBJ2-5
DNA: TGTGCCAGCAGCTTAGTTCCAGTCGAGACCCAGTACTTC
CDR3: CASSLVPVETQYF

V: TRBV29-1
D: -
size: few
J: TRBJ1-2
DNA: TGCAGCGGGACCTCAGGATCTAACTATGGCTACACCTTC
CDR3: CSGTSGSNYGYTF

V: TRBV19
D: -
size: -
J: TRBJ1-5
DNA: TGTGCCAGTAGTACAGGCTATCAGCCCCAGCATTTT
CDR3: CASSTGYQPQHF

V: TRBV29-1
D: -
size: -
J: TRBJ2-5
DNA: TGCAGCGTCCTGGGGGGCCAAGAGACCCAGTACTTC
CDR3: CSVLGGQETQYF

V: TRBV6-5
D: -
size: -
J: TRBJ1-2
DNA: TGTGCCAGCAGCCAAGCCCTGAGCTTTGGCTACACCTTC
CDR3: CASSQALSFGYTF

V: TRBV15
D: -
size: few
J: TRBJ1-2
DNA: TGTGCCACCAGCAGAGACAGGACATCAATTCCTAACTATGGCTACACCTTC
CDR3: CATSRDRTSIPNYGYTF

V: TRBV5-6
D: -
size: -
J: TRBJ1-1
DNA: TGTGCCAGCAGCTTCGGTTACACTGAAGCTTTCTTT
CDR3: CASSFGYTEAFF

V: TRBV5-1
D: -
size: -
J: TRBJ2-7
DNA: TGCGCCAGCAGCTTGAGTGGTAACGAGCAGTACTTC
CDR3: CASSLSGNEQYF

V: TRBV30
D: TRBD1
size: -
J: TRBJ1-2
DNA: TGTGCCAGCCGACAGGGCTATGGCTACACCTTC
CDR3: CASRQGYGYTF